This TCR beta chain stems from a study of graft-versus-host responses after intestinal transplantation. Study context: The whole recipient group had anti-thymocyte globulin induction followed by tacrolimus and steroids for roughly three years.

Clones were read by immunoSEQ multiplex PCR, and TCRdb kept only the in-frame ones, dropping some. The sample has about 82,000 clones; 75% to 95% are singletons. For this clone: The antigen remains undetermined.

The CDR3 runs 15 residues. The V and J ends lost 2 bases and 1 base respectively, with 9 bases between them. Germline lookup yields CDR1 MDHEN and CDR2 SYDVKM. The sequence was obtained from a human donor who was the organ donor for an intestinal transplant. Sample: unstimulated CD4+ T cells sorted from spleen or lymph node cells, taken before transplant. J is TRBJ2-4 and V is TRBV28; a possible D gene is TRBD1 (6 bases). CDR3: CASSLAGAAKNIQYF. In nucleotides, the CDR3 is TGTGCCAGCAGTTTAGCAGGGGCCGCCAAAAACATTCAGTACTTC. Supplemented by reference TRBV28 and TRBJ2-4, the full variable domain reads DVKVTQSSRYLVKRTGEKVFLECVQDMDHENMFWYRQDPGLGLRLIYFSYDVKMKEKGDIPEGYSVSREKKERFSLILESASTNQTSMYLCASSLAGAAKNIQYFGAGTRLSVL.